These T cell receptor beta chains were read from a single sample in a study of blood T cell repertoires in COVID-19. Using immunoSEQ multiplex PCR, the repertoire was profiled, and TCRdb retains in-frame clones only, with some absent. This sample has 35,000 to 45,000 clones, with 60% to 85% found just once. Material for sequencing was peripheral blood. All receptors come from a man in his 70s with active or convalescent COVID-19. CDR3s include the opening cysteine and the closing phenylalanine or tryptophan. Each record gives: J gene, D gene, V gene, clone size, CDR3 protein, CDR3 DNA. A D gene is named only where the DNA matches it firmly. Expanded clones are given a class, and other clones once, few, many or no size at all.

>TRBJ2-2|TRBD1|TRBV7-3|.
CASSFPGTANTGELFF
TGTGCCAGCAGCTTCCCCGGGACAGCGAACACCGGGGAGCTGTTTTTT
>TRBJ1-2|.|TRBV21-1|.
CASSKEVGSYGYTF
TGTGCCAGCAGCAAAGAAGTTGGGAGCTATGGCTACACCTTC
>TRBJ1-1|TRBD1|TRBV7-3|.
CASRRWGTGGGTEAFF
TGTGCCAGCAGGAGATGGGGGACAGGGGGTGGAACTGAAGCTTTCTTT
>TRBJ2-7|.|TRBV29-1|.
CSVVGADEQYF
TGCAGCGTTGTAGGGGCGGACGAGCAGTACTTC
>TRBJ2-1|TRBD2|TRBV7-2|.
CASSSSPGLAPDEQFF
TGTGCCAGCAGCTCAAGTCCGGGACTAGCTCCTGATGAGCAGTTCTTC
>TRBJ1-1|TRBD1|TRBV3-1/TRBV3-2|.
CASSLQGGRNTEAFF
TGTGCCAGCAGTCTACAGGGGGGAAGGAACACTGAAGCTTTCTTT
>TRBJ1-1|TRBD1|TRBV5-1|.
CASSLQRTGRTEAFF
TGCGCCAGCAGCTTACAAAGGACAGGGAGGACTGAAGCTTTCTTT
>TRBJ1-2|TRBD1|TRBV28|.
CASTLQGASVGYTF
TGTGCCAGCACTCTACAGGGGGCGTCCGTCGGCTACACCTTC
>TRBJ2-1|.|TRBV10-1|.
CASSESTSREQFF
TGCGCCAGCAGTGAGTCGACTAGTCGGGAGCAGTTCTTC
>TRBJ1-4|.|TRBV6-1|.
CASSGQQGGGNEKLFF
TGTGCCAGCAGTGGGCAACAGGGCGGTGGTAATGAAAAACTGTTTTTT
>TRBJ2-3|.|TRBV2|once
CASSDHSGTDTQYF
TGTGCCAGCAGTGACCACAGTGGGACAGATACGCAGTATTTT
>TRBJ2-3|.|TRBV7-7|.
CAIAMGPGADTQYF
TGTGCTATTGCGATGGGTCCCGGGGCAGATACGCAGTATTTT
>TRBJ2-2|.|TRBV11-2|.
CASSLHPRGATGELFF
TGTGCCAGCAGCCTACACCCCCGGGGGGCCACCGGGGAGCTGTTTTTT
>TRBJ1-2|TRBD1|TRBV29-1|once
CSASGQSDNYGYTF
TGCAGCGCGTCGGGACAGTCAGATAACTATGGCTACACCTTC